One and the same sample provided the 26 T cell receptor beta chains below, sequenced in a study of T-cell memory formation after mild COVID-19. Via MiXCR, TCRdb re-called the 5' RACE reads, giving one row per CDR3 protein. The sample has hundreds of thousands of distinct CDR3 sequences; 18% are singletons. Sequenced: PBMCs or a T cell subset sorted from them (not recorded which). The receptors come from an adult woman who had mild COVID-19 (a few samples of this study predate the infection). Cell type and time point are not known.

This clonotype was observed at least ten times. This rearrangement joins TRBV7-2 to TRBJ2-1; 7 bases align to TRBD2. This CDR3 comprises 14 residues. Germline CDR1 SGHTA, CDR2 FQGNSA. The junction had 4 bases not matched to a gene; V was cut back by 4 bases and J by 4 bases. CDR3: CASSSGLVYNEQFF. The CDR3 DNA follows: TGTGCCAGCAGCTCTGGACTAGTTTACAATGAGCAGTTCTTC.

This rearrangement joins TRBV5-1 to TRBJ2-4; 7 bases map to TRBD2. Germline V gene data show CDR1 as SGHRS and CDR2 as YFSETQ. The trim removed 4 bases at V and 5 bases at J, leaving 6 bases unmatched. There are 14 residues in the CDR3. The CDR3 sequence: CASSLTAGQNIQYF. DNA for the CDR3: TGCGCCAGCAGCCTAACAGCGGGGCAAAACATTCAGTACTTC.

This clonotype was observed a few times. The chain couples TRBV30 to TRBJ2-1; 8 bases are a match to TRBD2. CDR3 length equals 15 residues. Trimming cost V 0 bases and J 2 bases; bases outside gene matches: 3. Germline V gene data show CDR1 as GTSNPN and CDR2 as SVGIG (reference sequence). The CDR3 loop is CAWSVAGAAYNEQFF. Written as DNA, the CDR3 is TGTGCCTGGAGTGTAGCGGGAGCGGCCTACAATGAGCAGTTCTTC.

There are many counts of this clonotype. This rearrangement joins TRBV6-1 to TRBJ1-5; TRBD1 matches at 9 bases. CDR3 length equals 18 residues. Losses at the gene ends were 6 bases for V and 0 bases for J; bases not matched to a gene: 12. Per germline, CDR1 MNHNS and CDR2 SASEGT. The CDR3 coding sequence is TGTGCCAGCAGGCCCGGGACAGGGCCCATCGGTAGCAATCAGCCCCAGCATTTT. Its translation is CASRPGTGPIGSNQPQHF.

This clonotype was seen a handful of times. The rearrangement joins TRBV20-1 to TRBJ2-2, with TRBD2 matching over 14 bases. Trimming removed 0 bases from V and 5 bases from J; junction bases left unmatched: 5. The CDR3 consists of 17 residues. Germline V gives CDR1 DFQATT, CDR2 SNEGSKA (reference sequence). The CDR3 DNA follows: TGCAGTGCTAGAGATCCCGGGACTAGCGGGAGAACCGGGGAGCTGTTTTTT. This translates into CSARDPGTSGRTGELFF.

The V call is TRBV7-9, the J call TRBJ2-2, with D uncertain. V was clipped by 5 bases and J by 0 bases, with 10 bases between them. The CDR3 contains 15 residues. Germline CDR1 is SEHNR and CDR2 is FQNEAQ (reference sequence). The CDR3 region is CASSALISNTGELFF. In nucleotides, the CDR3 is TGTGCCAGCAGCGCCTTGATCTCGAACACCGGGGAGCTGTTTTTT.

This clonotype was counted only a few times. The genes are TRBV20-1 and TRBJ2-7; no definite D call. This CDR3 region has 11 residues. Deletions cut 6 bases from V and 7 bases from J, with 13 bases between. Germline V CDR1 and CDR2: DFQATT, SNEGSKA (reference sequence). CDR3 residues: CSAQGLGEQYF. CDR3 bases: TGCAGTGCCCAAGGCCTGGGAGAGCAGTACTTC.

The rearrangement links TRBV5-1 to TRBJ1-1, with D hard to call. The V end lost 3 bases, the J end lost 1 base, and 10 bases lay between the germline ends. CDR1 is SGHRS, CDR2 YFSETQ, per germline. The CDR3 runs 14 residues. CDR3 DNA sequence: TGCGCCAGCAGCTATAGAATAGCGAACACTGAAGCTTTCTTT. This codes for CASSYRIANTEAFF.

The genes are TRBV7-2 and TRBJ1-2, with no clear D. Germline lookup yields CDR1 SGHTA and CDR2 FQGNSA. There are 13 residues in the CDR3. V was shortened by 4 bases and J by 1 base, with 7 bases between the two germline ends. The CDR3 protein is CASSSRLNYGYTF. CDR3 in DNA: TGTGCCAGCAGCTCGCGGCTTAACTATGGCTACACCTTC.

The genes are TRBV19 and TRBJ2-4, with TRBD2 identical over 11 bases. Trimming at V came to 3 bases and at J to 15 bases, leaving 7 bases not matched to a gene. The germline V gene has CDR1 LNHDA and CDR2 SQIVND (reference sequence). CDR3 length: 13 amino acids. The CDR3 loop is CASSIGTSGRGYF. CDR3 sequence (DNA): TGTGCCAGTAGTATCGGGACTAGCGGTAGAGGGTACTTC.

V and J are TRBV25-1 and TRBJ2-7, with 7 bases fitting TRBD2. The CDR3 covers 13 residues. The germline V gene has CDR1 MGHDK and CDR2 SYGVNS. Trimming cost V 7 bases and J 1 base; bases outside gene matches: 4. CDR3 sequence (DNA): TGTGCCAGCACTAGCGGAGGATCCTACGAGCAGTACTTC. Translating gives CASTSGGSYEQYF.

The rearrangement joins TRBV4-1 to TRBJ2-1, with no clear D. This CDR3 contains 15 residues. V dropped 0 bases and J dropped 3 bases, with 9 bases sitting between them. CDR1 is MGHRA, CDR2 YSYEKL, per germline. The CDR3: CASSQDRPYYNEQFF. The CDR3 DNA follows: TGCGCCAGCAGCCAAGATCGTCCTTACTACAATGAGCAGTTCTTC.

This clonotype was recorded many times. This chain uses TRBV7-2 with TRBJ2-5; D unclear. From germline, CDR1 is SGHTA and CDR2 FQGNSA. V was cut by 5 bases and J by 2 bases, with 15 bases left in between. The CDR3 has 15 residues. CDR3: CASSRGSGRQETQYF. For the CDR3, the DNA is TGTGCCAGCAGCCGCGGATCTGGCAGACAAGAGACCCAGTACTTC.

This clonotype has a count of ten or more. V usage is TRBV6-2 or TRBV6-3 and J usage is TRBJ2-1; 8 bases fit TRBD2. Germline trimming cut 2 bases from V and 7 bases from J; bases unmatched to any gene: 13. The CDR3 is 17 residues long. Germline V gene sequence: CDR1 MNHEY, CDR2 SVGEGT. The CDR3 reads CASSYPLEGLVGNEQFF. In nucleotides, the CDR3 is TGTGCCAGCAGTTACCCCCTGGAGGGACTAGTAGGGAATGAGCAGTTCTTC.

This clonotype was found a few times. The chain has TRBV28 and TRBJ2-3; no definite D call. Germline assignment: CDR1 MDHEN and CDR2 SYDVKM. This CDR3 has 13 residues. V lost 5 bases, J lost 4 bases, and 10 bases lay in between. For the CDR3, the DNA is TGTGCCAGCAGTACCCCCCTCGCAGATACGCAGTATTTT. Protein product: CASSTPLADTQYF.

This clonotype was counted at least ten times. At one of its ends the junction is not consistent with the germline gene, which may arise from a read error. This rearrangement joins TRBV12-3 or TRBV12-4 to TRBJ2-5; the D gene is possibly TRBD2 (6 bases). The CDR3 is 13 residues long. The CDR3 DNA follows: TGCGCCAGCAGCTTGGGAGGTGGAGAGACCCAGTACTTC. Residues: CASSLGGGETQYF.

There are many counts of this clonotype. V is TRBV24-1 and J is TRBJ2-3; 7 nucleotides agree with TRBD2. Unmatched junction bases numbered 5, after V lost 5 bases and J lost 10 bases. The germline V gene encodes CDR1 KGHDR and CDR2 SFDVKD. The CDR3 extends over 12 amino acids. The CDR3 nucleotides are TGTGCCACCAGTGGCGGGGGTAGGGCGCAGTATTTT. Amino acids: CATSGGGRAQYF.

V and J are TRBV5-1 and TRBJ2-1, with 11 bases identical to TRBD1. The CDR3 contains 17 residues. Germline loops: CDR1 SGHRS, CDR2 YFSETQ. The V segment lost 2 bases and the J segment 5 bases; nucleotides outside the gene matches: 9. CDR3 coding DNA: TGCGCCAGCAGCTTTCCCCCGGGACAGGGGGAAGACAATGAGCAGTTCTTC. It yields the protein CASSFPPGQGEDNEQFF.

In its sample, this clonotype was seen many times. The rearrangement joins TRBV7-2 to TRBJ1-5, with a tentative D call TRBD1 (6 bases). The germline V gene has CDR1 SGHTA and CDR2 FQGNSA. The V end was cut by 5 bases, the J end by 6 bases, with 11 bases between. The CDR3 is made up of 13 amino acids. In DNA, the CDR3 is TGTGCCAGCAGCCCAGGGGAGCGTCAGCCCCAGCATTTT. It codes for CASSPGERQPQHF.

This clonotype was detected only a few times. The chain has TRBV19 and TRBJ1-1, with D unclear. The V and J ends lost 3 bases and 10 bases respectively, with 15 bases between them. The CDR3 consists of 13 residues. From germline, CDR1 is LNHDA and CDR2 SQIVND (reference sequence). The CDR3 coding sequence is TGTGCCAGTAGTATTGGGCCTCCTCTTGGAGCTTTCTTT. The encoded protein is CASSIGPPLGAFF.

This clonotype was observed a handful of times. This sequence joins TRBV7-9 and TRBJ1-2; D is perhaps TRBD1 (6 bases). Germline V gene lookup returns CDR1 SEHNR and CDR2 FQNEAQ (reference sequence). The CDR3 is 13 residues long. V was clipped by 11 bases and J by 0 bases, with 13 bases between them. CDR3 residues: CALSGAANYGYTF. The CDR3 DNA sequence: TGTGCCCTATCAGGGGCAGCTAACTATGGCTACACCTTC.

V and J are TRBV12-3 or TRBV12-4 and TRBJ2-7; maybe TRBD2 (6 bases). V shed 6 bases and J shed 9 bases, with 15 bases lying between them. The CDR3 is 12 amino acids. The chain's CDR3 is CASRGGGAVQYF. The CDR3 DNA follows: TGTGCCAGCAGGGGAGGCGGGGCAGTGCAGTACTTC.

A few counts support this clonotype. V is TRBV6-5 and J is TRBJ1-2; 9 nucleotides match TRBD1. Germline V gives CDR1 MNHEY, CDR2 SVGAGI. The length of the CDR3 is 15 residues. J lost 2 bases, V lost 2 bases, and 3 bases had no gene match. Here the CDR3 reads CASSYLGTGNYGYTF. CDR3 nucleotide sequence: TGTGCCAGCAGTTACCTCGGGACAGGGAACTATGGCTACACCTTC.

This clonotype was seen more than once but under ten times. The chain recombines TRBV20-1 with TRBJ2-3; TRBD1 matches at 12 bases. The CDR3 has 14 amino acids. Germline loops: CDR1 DFQATT, CDR2 SNEGSKA (reference sequence). J was trimmed by 6 bases and V by 3 bases; bases with no gene match: 4. The DNA for the CDR3 is TGCAGTGCTAGGGGACAGGGGGCAACGGATACGCAGTATTTT. This gives the protein CSARGQGATDTQYF.

The genes are TRBV19 and TRBJ1-2; TRBD1 is a possible D gene (5 bases). Germline V CDR1 and CDR2: LNHDA, SQIVND (reference sequence). CDR3 size: 14 residues. V dropped 7 bases and J dropped 2 bases, with 14 bases sitting between them. DNA for the CDR3: TGTGCCAGTATCCCGGCAGGGACGAACTATGGCTACACCTTC. It encodes CASIPAGTNYGYTF.

The chain joins TRBV24-1 to TRBJ2-1; weak D call: TRBD2 (6 bases). From germline, CDR1 is KGHDR and CDR2 SFDVKD. The CDR3 runs 15 residues. V lost 4 bases, J lost 7 bases, and 16 bases lay in between. CDR3 amino acids: CATSEAGPGRNEQFF. CDR3 bases: TGTGCCACCAGTGAGGCAGGACCGGGGAGGAATGAGCAGTTCTTC.